One and the same sample provided the 27 T cell receptor beta chains below, sequenced in a study of blood T cell repertoires in COVID-19. Clones were sequenced by immunoSEQ multiplex PCR, and TCRdb holds only the in-frame ones, with some missing. The repertoire consists of roughly 250,000 clones, with roughly nine tenths occurring once and the leading ten covering roughly 2.5%. What was sequenced was PBMCs or T cells enriched from blood (not recorded which). These receptors were obtained from a woman aged 18 to 35 who had recovered from COVID-19.

V is TRBV29-1 and J is TRBJ2-1, with no clear D. CDR1 SQVTM and CDR2 ANQGSEA come from the germline V gene. The CDR3 runs 14 residues. Trimming shortened V by 7 bases and J by 3 bases, and 16 bases separated the two germline ends. The chain's CDR3 is CSAILYSGYNEQFF. The CDR3 DNA reads as TGCAGCGCCATTCTTTATTCAGGCTACAATGAGCAGTTCTTC.

The rearrangement joins TRBV11-3 to TRBJ2-1; 8 nucleotides match TRBD1. Germline V lookup: CDR1 SGHNT, CDR2 YENEEA. This CDR3 spans 15 amino acids. V gave up 5 bases and J gave up 6 bases; unmatched junction bases: 9. The CDR3 region has the DNA TGTGCCAGCAGCCCGCGGACAGGGAAAAGCAATGAGCAGTTCTTC. Its protein product is CASSPRTGKSNEQFF.

This clone was recorded once. This chain connects TRBV2 to TRBJ1-6; 8 bases line up with TRBD1. V trimming: 4 bases; J trimming: 5 bases; junction bases outside the gene matches: 10. CDR1 and CDR2 from the germline V gene are SNHLY and FYNNEI. This CDR3 contains 17 residues. The chain's CDR3 is CASSGINQGADNSPLHF. The CDR3 DNA is TGTGCCAGCAGTGGTATCAACCAGGGGGCTGATAATTCACCCCTCCACTTT.

This chain uses TRBV29-1 with TRBJ1-2, with D maybe TRBD1 (5 bases). This CDR3 has 15 amino acids. The V gene's germline CDR1 is SQVTM and CDR2 ANQGSEA. V was shortened by 5 bases and J by 6 bases, with 22 bases between the two germline ends. CDR3 in DNA: TGCAGCGTTTTGACAGCGAGCTCGACTCTCGATGGCTACACCTTC. Protein product: CSVLTASSTLDGYTF.

This chain uses TRBV27 with TRBJ2-7; 14 positions agree with TRBD2. The CDR3 totals 16 residues. The junction had 10 bases not matched to a gene; V was cut back by 10 bases and J by 2 bases. Germline values: CDR1 MNHEY, CDR2 SMNVEV (reference sequence). CDR3 in DNA: TGTGCCATCGGACATTGGACTAGCGGGGGGCCCTACGAGCAGTACTTC. Amino acids: CAIGHWTSGGPYEQYF.

V is TRBV3-1 (or the pseudogene TRBV3-2) and J is TRBJ2-3; the D gene is possibly TRBD2 (6 bases). Trimming removed 1 base at V and 2 bases at J, with 13 bases between. The length of the CDR3 is 16 residues. Germline lookup yields CDR1 LGHDT and CDR2 YNNKEL (reference sequence). CDR3 amino acids: CASSQADRGITDTQYF. In DNA, the CDR3 is TGTGCCAGCAGCCAAGCGGACCGGGGGATCACAGATACGCAGTATTTT.

This rearrangement joins TRBV5-6 to TRBJ1-3, with 7 bases fitting TRBD1. The CDR3 spans 13 residues. Germline CDR1 and CDR2: SGHDT and YYEEEE. After removal of 2 bases from V and 11 bases from J, the junction contained 7 bases not matched to a gene. CDR3 sequence: CASSFGRTGSIYF. CDR3 in DNA: TGTGCCAGCAGCTTTGGCCGGACAGGATCCATATATTTT.

The CDR3 reads CASSYSRTGGLWAFF. CDR3 bases: TGTGCCAGCAGTTACTCACGGACAGGGGGGTTGTGGGCTTTCTTT. The rearrangement joins TRBV6-5 to TRBJ1-1; 10 bases match TRBD1. V trimming: 0 bases; J trimming: 11 bases; junction bases outside the gene matches: 9. Germline CDR1 is MNHEY and CDR2 is SVGAGI. The CDR3 has 15 amino acids.

The chain couples TRBV18 to TRBJ1-2; the D is unclear. The CDR3 is 14 residues long. V lost 8 bases to trimming and J lost 8 bases, with 21 bases between them. Germline CDR1 is KGHSH and CDR2 is LQKENI. CDR3 region: CASRPPAAGLGYTF. The CDR3 nucleotides are TGTGCCAGCCGCCCGCCGGCCGCTGGGCTAGGCTACACCTTC.

The chain joins TRBV5-1 to TRBJ2-5; 8 nucleotides align to TRBD2. V was pared by 0 bases and J by 5 bases, with 6 bases of the junction left unmatched. CDR3 length: 15 residues. Germline V CDR1 and CDR2: SGHRS, YFSETQ. The CDR3 protein is CASSLGDSGDETQYF. The DNA for the CDR3 is TGCGCCAGCAGCTTGGGCGATAGCGGGGATGAGACCCAGTACTTC.

The gene calls are TRBV19 and TRBJ2-1, with D possibly TRBD2 on 6 matching bases. Trimming left V 2 bases short and J 9 bases short, with 11 bases between. From germline, CDR1 is LNHDA and CDR2 SQIVND (reference sequence). The CDR3 sequence is 13 residues long. The CDR3 reads CASSIMGGGEQFF. In DNA form, the CDR3 reads TGTGCCAGTAGTATAATGGGGGGAGGTGAGCAGTTCTTC.

The chain employs TRBV28 and TRBJ1-5; D is uncertain. Deletions cut 6 bases from V and 0 bases from J, with 6 bases between. Germline values: CDR1 MDHEN, CDR2 SYDVKM. The CDR3 covers 13 residues. The DNA of the CDR3 is TGTGCCAGCAGCCCGAGTAGCAATCAGCCCCAGCATTTT. Residues: CASSPSSNQPQHF.

The chain is built from TRBV4-1 and TRBJ1-3; a weak D match, TRBD1 (5 bases). CDR1 is MGHRA, CDR2 YSYEKL, per germline. The CDR3 contains 16 residues. Trimming pared 1 base from V and 0 bases from J, leaving 10 bases between. The CDR3 DNA follows: TGCGCCAGCAGCCAAGGCGGGGGGTTCTCTGGAAACACCATATATTTT. This gives the protein CASSQGGGFSGNTIYF.

A note on this clone: Other DNA sequences in the sample encode the same CDR3. J is TRBJ1-2 and V is TRBV12-3 or TRBV12-4; D is uncertain. The CDR3 runs 13 residues. The V end lost 5 bases, the J end lost 4 bases, and 11 bases lay between the germline ends. CDR3 nucleotides: TGTGCCAGCAGTCTTACAGTATCCTATGGCTACACCTTC. Translating gives CASSLTVSYGYTF.

This chain links TRBV5-1 with TRBJ1-6; maybe TRBD1 (5 bases). The germline V and J ends were trimmed by 4 bases and 4 bases, with 15 bases remaining between them. The length of the CDR3 is 16 residues. Germline CDR1 and CDR2: SGHRS and YFSETQ. The chain's CDR3 is CASSPGGNLYNSPLHF. The CDR3, as DNA: TGCGCCAGCAGCCCCGGGGGAAACCTATATAATTCACCCCTCCACTTT.

This clone was detected a few times. The chain couples TRBV28 to TRBJ1-5, with D perhaps TRBD1 (5 bases). V gave up 6 bases and J gave up 3 bases, with 12 bases separating them. The CDR3 loop spans 14 amino acids. Germline V gene data show CDR1 as MDHEN and CDR2 as SYDVKM. CDR3 amino acids: CASRPVGHNQPQHF. DNA of the CDR3: TGTGCCAGCAGACCTGTCGGACACAATCAGCCCCAGCATTTT.

The chain couples TRBV11-2 to TRBJ1-1; D gene ambiguous. There are 15 residues in the CDR3. CDR1 and CDR2 from the germline V gene are SGHAT and FQNNGV. V shed 2 bases and J shed 2 bases, with 12 bases lying between them. The CDR3 sequence: CASSLSPSLNTEAFF. In DNA form, the CDR3 reads TGTGCCAGCAGCTTATCCCCCTCACTTAACACTGAAGCTTTCTTT. The complete variable domain, with remaining parts taken from reference TRBV11-2 and TRBJ1-1, reads EAGVAQSPRYKIIEKRQSVAFWCNPISGHATLYWYQQILGQGPKLLIQFQNNGVVDDSQLPKDRFSAERLKGVDSTLKIQPAKLEDSAVYLCASSLSPSLNTEAFFGQGTRLTVV.

The chain has TRBV5-4 and TRBJ1-1; tentative D call: TRBD1 (5 bases). CDR3 size: 14 residues. From germline, CDR1 is SGHNT and CDR2 YYREEE (reference sequence). Trimming took 4 bases from V and 0 from J, leaving 10 bases between them. This CDR3 is CASSQGVMNTEAFF. Written as DNA, the CDR3 is TGTGCCAGCAGCCAAGGGGTTATGAACACTGAAGCTTTCTTT.

V usage is TRBV13 and J usage is TRBJ2-1; possibly TRBD2 for D (6 bases). The CDR3 runs 13 residues. Per germline, CDR1 PRHDT and CDR2 FYEKMQ (reference sequence). The V gene lost 5 bases and the J gene lost 6 bases, with 11 bases spanning the gap. The chain's CDR3 is CASSLLRGNEQFF. Here the CDR3 DNA reads TGTGCCAGCAGCCTTTTGCGGGGCAATGAGCAGTTCTTC.

V gene TRBV5-1 combines with J gene TRBJ1-1; 10 bases match TRBD1. V dropped 3 bases and J dropped 6; count of bases not matched to a gene: 5. The CDR3 consists of 14 residues. Germline V gene data show CDR1 as SGHRS and CDR2 as YFSETQ. The DNA for the CDR3 is TGCGCCAGCAGCTGGAGACAGGGGGCTGCTGAAGCTTTCTTT. Its translation: CASSWRQGAAEAFF. Variable domain in full (rest from reference TRBV5-1 and TRBJ1-1): KAGVTQTPRYLIKTRGQQVTLSCSPISGHRSVSWYQQTPGQGLQFLFEYFSETQRNKGNFPGRFSGRQFSNSRSEMNVSTLELGDSALYLCASSWRQGAAEAFFGQGTRLTVV.

V is TRBV19 and J is TRBJ1-2; D remains unclear. CDR3 length: 15 residues. From germline, CDR1 is LNHDA and CDR2 SQIVND (reference sequence). V was pared by 4 bases and J by 1 base, with 13 bases between. The CDR3 DNA reads TGTGCCAGTAGTAAAAGAGGAGATTTTAACTATGGCTACACCTTC. Its protein is CASSKRGDFNYGYTF.

The rearrangement joins TRBV5-5 to TRBJ1-5; 7 bases are shared with TRBD1. Per germline, CDR1 SGHKS and CDR2 YYEKEE (reference sequence). Trimming removed 0 bases from V and 4 bases from J; junction bases left unmatched: 7. The CDR3 consists of 16 residues. CDR3 sequence (DNA): TGTGCCAGCAGCTTGGAGGGCAGGGGGAGGAATCAGCCCCAGCATTTT. This sequence encodes CASSLEGRGRNQPQHF.

The chain links TRBV21-1 to TRBJ1-5; the table's D call of TRBD1 was not tested on the DNA. TRBV21-1 is a listed pseudogene. The CDR3 runs to 18 residues. DNA for the CDR3: TGTGCCAGCCTTAGTCGGGCAGGGGGTATACTTAGCAATCAGCCCCAGCATTTT. It specifies CASLSRAGGILSNQPQHF.

The chain joins TRBV5-1 to TRBJ2-5; the match to TRBD1 covers 10 bases. Germline V gene sequence: CDR1 SGHRS, CDR2 YFSETQ. Germline trimming cut 0 bases from V and 3 bases from J; bases unmatched to any gene: 8. CDR3 length: 17 amino acids. The CDR3 loop is CASSLGQGASLKETQYF. The CDR3 coding sequence is TGCGCCAGCAGCTTGGGACAGGGGGCTTCACTTAAAGAGACCCAGTACTTC.

This chain connects TRBV27 to TRBJ1-2, with D uncertain. Trimming left V 10 bases short and J 4 bases short, with 19 bases between. Germline-derived CDR1 and CDR2 are MNHEY and SMNVEV (reference sequence). This CDR3 has 14 amino acids. DNA for the CDR3: TGTGCCACGAAAACACGAGGGCCTTTCTATGGCTACACCTTC. Its protein product is CATKTRGPFYGYTF.

J is TRBJ1-5 and V is TRBV28; D is perhaps TRBD1 (6 bases). Trimming removed 5 bases from V and 2 bases from J, with 13 bases in between. The CDR3 is 15 amino acids. The germline V gene encodes CDR1 MDHEN and CDR2 SYDVKM. CDR3 nucleotides: TGTGCCAGCAGTCCCGCAGGGGCCGGCAATCAGCCCCAGCATTTT. It yields the protein CASSPAGAGNQPQHF.

V usage is TRBV2 and J usage is TRBJ1-6, with 7 bases matching TRBD1. The CDR3 covers 15 residues. Germline V gene data show CDR1 as SNHLY and CDR2 as FYNNEI. The J segment lost 7 bases and the V segment lost 8 bases, leaving 11 bases of the junction unmatched. This CDR3 reads CASGPAGGPNSPLHF. The CDR3 DNA reads as TGTGCCAGCGGACCAGCAGGGGGACCGAATTCACCCCTCCACTTT.